The sequence of this T cell receptor beta chain was determined in a study of blood T cell repertoires in COVID-19 (dated by TCRdb to 2018 to 2020). In the study overall: Samples from collaborators originated in the United States, Italy and Spain and spanned both the acute and convalescent phases of COVID-19. The prospective study material was composed of cDNA or gDNA derived from T cells, B-cell-depleted T cells, or PBMCs. Deeply sampled blood TCRbeta repertoires from subjects exposed to, actively infected with, or recovered from COVID-19 were included in the dataset. The repertoires were released in a freely available public database intended as a resource for research on the immune response to SARS-CoV-2. Samples were obtained from the ongoing ImmuneRACE study (first 160 participants) and from 1,000 to 1,500 subjects provided by 6 global collaborators. Nearly every sample came with metadata listing a de-identified subject ID, COVID-19 status, age in years and sex. Where HLA class I and class II types were available, the types were taken from metadata supplied by the sample provider, not from assay-based typing.

Deletion took 7 bases off V and 6 bases off J, with a span of 12 bases between the germline ends. The germline V gene (reference sequence) yields LGHDT for CDR1 and YNNKEL for CDR2. The CDR3 numbers 12 residues from cysteine through phenylalanine. The DNA shown is the 36-base CDR3, in frame from base 1. Turning to this clone: Its antigen remains undetermined. Base qualities are not recorded, but no much larger clone differs from it by a single base.

Overall study outcomes, separate from this receptor: The amount of clinical and demographic metadata varied by source and participant and was provided uncurated.

The immunoSEQ Assay, a bias-controlled multiplex PCR, was used to amplify TCRbeta CDR3 regions from genomic DNA. The original pipeline was this. Nucleated cell counts per sample were estimated from amplification of reference gene primers within the assay. To quantify the absolute abundance of each unique TCRbeta CDR3 rearrangement, sequence reads were collapsed and filtered. For each sample, productive Simpson clonality was calculated by taking the square root of Simpson's diversity index across productive rearrangements. TCRdb limited this immuneACCESS table to in-frame rearrangements with V and J called. A share of clones is missing; checked studies link under half to unresolved V genes, and the rest is unexplained. That table supplies the V and J calls and clone size; D and trimming were determined from the DNA. The sample table lists a few hundred thousand clones, about four fifths of them with a count of one. Roughly 3% of the sample goes to the ten largest clones.

The collaborating institutions used their own protocols to collect whole blood in K2EDTA tubes. Collaborator samples were shipped for TCRbeta analysis as frozen whole blood, isolated PBMCs, or DNA extracted from either sample type. The sequence derives from a woman aged 18-30 years with acute or convalescent COVID-19. What was sequenced was peripheral blood. The rearrangement joined TRBV3-1 (or the pseudogene TRBV3-2) to TRBJ1-1; there is no confident call for the D gene. The nucleotide sequence reads TGTGCCAGCATTACAGATGTCGCTGAAGCTTTCTTT. This gives the protein CASITDVAEAFF.